This TCR beta chain came from a study of blood T cells in healthy people across ages. The germline V gene has CDR1 SEHNR and CDR2 FQNEAQ (reference sequence). This CDR3 contains 14 residues. V gave up 5 bases and J gave up 2 bases, with 13 bases separating them. For the second PCR, which ran for about 6 to 12 cycles, a sample-barcoded 5' primer and a J-beta primer mix were used. A single record per CDR3 protein comes from TCRdb applying MiXCR to the 5' RACE reads. Of 1.5 million to 2 million distinct CDR3 sequences in the sample, 28% were seen once. Sequenced material: blood. This clonotype originated in a woman aged 25-40 years in good health. The chain couples TRBV7-9 to TRBJ2-7; D ambiguous. This chain's CDR3 is CASSLDGIPYEQYF. The CDR3 nucleotides read TGTGCCAGCAGCCTGGATGGTATACCCTACGAGCAGTACTTC.